At least ten counts were recorded for the clone carrying this T cell receptor beta chain. The data stem from a study of early T cells in non-severe SARS-CoV-2 infection. Attachment of unique molecular identifiers to individual cDNA molecules was performed. TCRdb re-analysed the 5' RACE reads in MiXCR, keeping a single row per CDR3 protein. The profile shows roughly 63,000 distinct CDR3 sequences, around 12% of them singletons. This CDR3 region has 16 residues. J lost 3 bases, V lost 4 bases, and 11 bases had no gene match. Germline values: CDR1 LNHNV, CDR2 YYDKDF (reference sequence). The TCR was taken from an adult who was a healthcare worker with PCR-confirmed SARS-CoV-2 infection or an uninfected control (not recorded which). The donor label of this sample is uncertain. Sequenced here: whole blood, sampled at baseline. The chain employs TRBV15 and TRBJ2-7, with 8 nucleotides matching TRBD2. CDR3 loop: CATSTGLAGVLYEQYV. CDR3 DNA: TGTGCCACCAGCACAGGACTAGCCGGAGTTCTCTACGAGCAGTACGTC.